The 21 T cell receptor beta chains listed next were all sequenced from one sample in a study of blood T cell repertoires in COVID-19. TCRdb's table, derived via immunoSEQ multiplex PCR, lists solely in-frame clones and lacks some. The repertoire holds hundreds of thousands of clones, with 89% as singletons. The sample comprised PBMCs or T cells enriched from blood (not recorded which). The receptor set was obtained from a woman in her thirties or forties who had recovered from COVID-19.

V is TRBV4-3 and J is TRBJ2-1; D is perhaps TRBD2 (6 bases). The CDR3 consists of 16 residues. In germline, CDR1 is LGHNA, CDR2 YSLEER. Trimming took 1 base from V and 0 from J, leaving 10 bases between them. CDR3 coding DNA: TGCGCCAGCAGCCAAGGGCTAGCGAGCTCCTACAATGAGCAGTTCTTC. Translating gives CASSQGLASSYNEQFF.

This clone was seen more than once but under ten times. The chain couples TRBV5-4 to TRBJ2-5, with D possibly being TRBD2 (7 bases). V was cut by 7 bases and J by 5 bases, with 15 bases left in between. Per the germline V gene, CDR1 is SGHNT and CDR2 is YYREEE (reference sequence). The CDR3 is 13 residues long. CDR3 nucleotides: TGTGCCAGCCGAGGGGGGGCCTTGGAGACCCAGTACTTC. Translated: CASRGGALETQYF.

This clone was seen just once. The CDR3 protein is CASSFHGTSGGSSYNEQFF. In DNA form, the CDR3 reads TGTGCCAGCAGCTTTCACGGGACTAGCGGAGGGAGCTCCTACAATGAGCAGTTCTTC. This sequence joins TRBV5-8 and TRBJ2-1, with 11 bases lining up with TRBD2. The V gene's germline CDR1 is SGHTS and CDR2 YDEGEE. The ends lost 2 bases at V and 0 bases at J; junction bases unmatched: 10. The CDR3 loop spans 19 amino acids.

The J gene is TRBJ1-1, the V gene TRBV23-1, with D possibly being TRBD1 (6 bases). TRBV23-1 is reported as an ORF; its role is uncertain. The CDR3 spans 16 residues. Deletions cut 3 bases from V and 0 bases from J, with 14 bases between. CDR3 in DNA: TGCGCCAGCAGTCACACCCGGACAGAAATGAACACTGAAGCTTTCTTT. Its protein product is CASSHTRTEMNTEAFF.

The chain uses TRBV14 and TRBJ1-2; D is unclear. Trimming pared 0 bases from V and 3 bases from J, leaving 14 bases between. CDR3 size: 16 residues. The germline CDR1 and CDR2 sequences are SGHDN and FVKESK. This CDR3 reads CASSQDDGSRDYGYTF. DNA for the CDR3: TGTGCCAGCAGCCAAGATGACGGAAGCCGGGACTATGGCTACACCTTC.

This clone was observed a handful of times. The sample contains more than one DNA sequence encoding this CDR3. The chain has TRBV7-9 and TRBJ1-1, with D maybe TRBD1 (6 bases). The germline V gene has CDR1 SEHNR and CDR2 FQNEAQ (reference sequence). V was shortened by 1 base and J by 4 bases, with 13 bases between the two germline ends. CDR3 length: 15 residues. As DNA, the CDR3 is TGTGCCAGCAGCTTAGATGGGGGCCGGATCACTGAAGCTTTCTTT. This gives the protein CASSLDGGRITEAFF. The complete variable domain, with remaining parts taken from reference TRBV7-9 and TRBJ1-1, reads DTGVSQNPRHKITKRGQNVTFRCDPISEHNRLYWYRQTLGQGPEFLTYFQNEAQLEKSRLLSDRFSAERPKGSFSTLEIQRTEQGDSAMYLCASSLDGGRITEAFFGQGTRLTVV.

This chain uses TRBV4-3 with TRBJ1-2; TRBD1 matches 8 bases. V shed 1 base, J shed 0 bases, and the junction held 4 bases outside the gene matches. CDR3 length: 16 amino acids. Germline V gives CDR1 LGHNA, CDR2 YSLEER. The CDR3 DNA is TGCGCCAGCAGCCAAGGGGGACAGGAATCTAACTATGGCTACACCTTC. Amino acids: CASSQGGQESNYGYTF.

The chain has TRBV29-1 and TRBJ1-4; 8 bases map to TRBD1. Germline V gene sequence: CDR1 SQVTM, CDR2 ANQGSEA. J gave up 1 base and V 6 bases, and 7 bases lay outside the gene matches. The CDR3 sequence is 15 residues long. CDR3 sequence (DNA): TGCAGCGTCGGACAGGGTGAAGGAACTAATGAAAAACTGTTTTTT. Amino acid sequence: CSVGQGEGTNEKLFF.

The CDR3 spells CASSLAVATQETQYF. The DNA for the CDR3 is TGTGCCAGCAGTCTAGCGGTGGCGACCCAAGAGACCCAGTACTTC. The V and J genes are TRBV27 and TRBJ2-5, with 7 bases fitting TRBD2. The CDR3 totals 15 residues. Germline CDR1 is MNHEY and CDR2 is SMNVEV (reference sequence). J gave up 1 base and V 5 bases, and 7 bases lay outside the gene matches.

This chain links TRBV30 with TRBJ2-2; D remains ambiguous. V lost 2 bases, J lost 0 bases, and 7 bases lay in between. CDR3 length equals 14 residues. CDR1 and CDR2 (germline): GTSNPN, SVGIG (reference sequence). CDR3 DNA sequence: TGTGCCTGGAGTTATGGAGCGAACACCGGGGAGCTGTTTTTT. Protein sequence: CAWSYGANTGELFF.

This rearrangement joins TRBV19 to TRBJ2-7, with D perhaps given as TRBD1 or TRBD2 (5 bases each). The CDR3 sequence is 15 residues long. CDR1 LNHDA and CDR2 SQIVND come from the germline V gene (reference sequence). Trimming pared 4 bases from V and 0 bases from J, leaving 13 bases between. CDR3: CASSTDRLNSYEQYF. The CDR3 region has the DNA TGTGCCAGTAGTACAGACAGACTAAACTCCTACGAGCAGTACTTC.

The V and J genes are TRBV18 and TRBJ2-7; 7 bases map to TRBD1. CDR3 length: 14 amino acids. Trimming removed 5 bases from V and 6 bases from J; junction bases left unmatched: 10. Germline CDR1 is KGHSH and CDR2 is LQKENI. The CDR3 sequence is CASSVRDRAVEQYF. CDR3 coding DNA: TGTGCCAGCTCAGTACGTGACAGGGCGGTCGAGCAGTACTTC.

The rearrangement links TRBV7-3 to TRBJ2-1; D may be TRBD1 (5 bases). CDR1 is SGHTA and CDR2 is FQGTGA in the germline V gene. V lost 3 bases, J lost 9 bases, and 12 bases lay in between. The CDR3 totals 13 residues. The CDR3 nucleotides are TGTGCCAGCAGCTTCGACAGCCTTAGTGAGCAGTTCTTC. This encodes CASSFDSLSEQFF.

This clone has a handful of counts. The rearrangement joins TRBV5-1 to TRBJ2-1; possible D gene TRBD1, 6 bases. Per germline, CDR1 SGHRS and CDR2 YFSETQ. CDR3 length equals 18 residues. Trimming stripped 3 bases from V and 0 bases from J, with 19 bases between. The CDR3 protein is CASSSLAMRGSSYNEQFF. The DNA for the CDR3 is TGCGCCAGCAGCTCATTAGCCATGAGGGGGAGCTCCTACAATGAGCAGTTCTTC.

The chain links TRBV10-3 to TRBJ2-7, with TRBD1 matching over 7 bases. The CDR3 sequence is 14 residues long. CDR1 and CDR2 from the germline V gene are ENHRY and SYGVKD. V trimming: 8 bases; J trimming: 2 bases; junction bases outside the gene matches: 9. DNA of the CDR3: TGTGCCATCGTCGACAGGGCCGGTGCCTACGAGCAGTACTTC. It translates to CAIVDRAGAYEQYF.

The chain uses TRBV24-1 and TRBJ2-5, with 11 nucleotides matching TRBD2. Trimming cost V 7 bases and J 1 base; bases outside gene matches: 1. The CDR3 totals 14 residues. CDR1 and CDR2 (germline): KGHDR, SFDVKD. The DNA of the CDR3 is TGTGCCACCAGAGGGACTAGCGGCCAAGAGACCCAGTACTTC. Its translation is CATRGTSGQETQYF.

The gene calls are TRBV7-3 and TRBJ2-1; weak D call: TRBD2 (6 bases). The V end lost 5 bases, the J end lost 2 bases, and 16 bases lay between the germline ends. The V gene's germline CDR1 is SGHTA and CDR2 FQGTGA. This CDR3 is 16 amino acids long. CDR3 DNA sequence: TGTGCCAGCAGCACCCTGGTTGCTAGCGCCTACAATGAGCAGTTCTTC. Its translation: CASSTLVASAYNEQFF.

About this clone: Other nucleotide sequences in the sample specify the same CDR3. This chain connects TRBV7-9 to TRBJ2-7; D remains ambiguous. Germline V CDR1 and CDR2: SEHNR, FQNEAQ (reference sequence). V gave up 5 bases and J gave up 4 bases, with 6 bases separating them. The CDR3 is 11 amino acids. The CDR3 sequence is CASSGPYEQYF. The DNA for the CDR3 is TGTGCCAGCAGCGGCCCATACGAGCAGTACTTC. Looking up the rest from reference TRBV7-9 and TRBJ2-7 gives the full variable domain: DTGVSQNPRHKITKRGQNVTFRCDPISEHNRLYWYRQTLGQGPEFLTYFQNEAQLEKSRLLSDRFSAERPKGSFSTLEIQRTEQGDSAMYLCASSGPYEQYFGPGTRLTVT.

The genes are TRBV11-2 and TRBJ1-5; TRBD1 aligns across 7 bases. There are 16 residues in the CDR3. Trimming cost V 5 bases and J 4 bases; bases outside gene matches: 11. Germline loops: CDR1 SGHAT, CDR2 FQNNGV. The CDR3 coding sequence is TGTGCCAGCAGCCCCGTGGCAGGGGGAAAAAATCAGCCCCAGCATTTT. It translates to CASSPVAGGKNQPQHF.

The rearrangement joins TRBV5-1 to TRBJ2-2; D unresolved. V dropped 0 bases and J dropped 0 bases, with 3 bases sitting between them. Germline V CDR1 and CDR2: SGHRS, YFSETQ. The CDR3 runs 14 residues. CDR3 protein: CASSLGANTGELFF. CDR3 sequence (DNA): TGCGCCAGCAGCTTGGGAGCGAACACCGGGGAGCTGTTTTTT.

This chain joins TRBV6-5 and TRBJ2-5; D possibly corresponds to TRBD1 (6 bases). Germline loops: CDR1 MNHEY, CDR2 SVGAGI. Trimming stripped 7 bases from V and 2 bases from J, with 17 bases between. The CDR3 is 15 residues long. The CDR3 DNA reads as TGTGCCAGCATGCTTGCCTGGGGACAACAAGAGACCCAGTACTTC. This encodes CASMLAWGQQETQYF.